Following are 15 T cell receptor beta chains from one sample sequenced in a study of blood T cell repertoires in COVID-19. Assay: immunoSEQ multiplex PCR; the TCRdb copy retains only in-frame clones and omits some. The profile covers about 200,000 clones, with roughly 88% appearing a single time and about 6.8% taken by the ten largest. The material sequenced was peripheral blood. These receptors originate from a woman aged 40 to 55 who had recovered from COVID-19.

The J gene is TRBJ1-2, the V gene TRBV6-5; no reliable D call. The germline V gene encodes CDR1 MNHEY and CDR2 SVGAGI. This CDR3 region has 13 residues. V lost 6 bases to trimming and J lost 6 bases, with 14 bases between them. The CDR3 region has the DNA TGTGCCAGCAGCGGCGGGTCTCTGGATGGCTACACCTTC. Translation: CASSGGSLDGYTF.

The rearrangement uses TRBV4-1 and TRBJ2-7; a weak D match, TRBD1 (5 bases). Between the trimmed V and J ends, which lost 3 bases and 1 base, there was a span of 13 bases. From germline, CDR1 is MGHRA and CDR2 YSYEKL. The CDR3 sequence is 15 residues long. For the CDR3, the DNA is TGCGCCAGCAGCCAGTTACAGGAGCCTTCCTACGAGCAGTACTTC. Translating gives CASSQLQEPSYEQYF.

For the CDR3, the DNA is TGTGCCAGCTCACCCGACAGGGGTTCGGGTCAGCCCCAGCATTTT. This gives the protein CASSPDRGSGQPQHF. The rearrangement uses TRBV18 and TRBJ1-5, with 8 bases lining up with TRBD1. Germline lookup yields CDR1 KGHSH and CDR2 LQKENI. CDR3 size: 15 residues. Germline trimming cut 3 bases from V and 6 bases from J; bases unmatched to any gene: 7.

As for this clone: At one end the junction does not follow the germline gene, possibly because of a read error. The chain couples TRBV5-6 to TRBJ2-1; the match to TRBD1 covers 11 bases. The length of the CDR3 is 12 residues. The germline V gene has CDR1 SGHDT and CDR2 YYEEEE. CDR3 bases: TGTGCCAGCAGTTTGGGACAGGGGGAACGGTTCTTC. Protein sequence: CASSLGQGERFF. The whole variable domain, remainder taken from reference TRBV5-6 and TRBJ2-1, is DAGVTQSPTHLIKTRGQQVTLRCSPKSGHDTVSWYQQALGQGPQFIFQYYEEEERQRGNFPDRFSGHQFPNYSSELNVNALLLGDSALYLCASSLGQGERFFGPGTRLTVL.

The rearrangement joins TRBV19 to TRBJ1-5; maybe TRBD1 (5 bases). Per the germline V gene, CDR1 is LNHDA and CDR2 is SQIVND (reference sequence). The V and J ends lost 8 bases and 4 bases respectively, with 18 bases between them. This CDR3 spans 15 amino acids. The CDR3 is CASSTVVEGNQPQHF. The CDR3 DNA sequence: TGTGCCAGTTCTACAGTAGTGGAGGGGAATCAGCCCCAGCATTTT.

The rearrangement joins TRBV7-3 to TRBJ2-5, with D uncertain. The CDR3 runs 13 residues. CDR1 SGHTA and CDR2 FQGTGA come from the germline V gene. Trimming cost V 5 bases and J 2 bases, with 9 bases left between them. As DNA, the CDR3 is TGTGCCAGCAGCCTAGACGGTCAAGAGACCCAGTACTTC. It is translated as CASSLDGQETQYF.

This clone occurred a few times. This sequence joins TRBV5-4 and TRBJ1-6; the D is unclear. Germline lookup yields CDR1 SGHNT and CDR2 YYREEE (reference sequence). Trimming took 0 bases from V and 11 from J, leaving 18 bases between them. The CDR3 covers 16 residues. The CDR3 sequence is CASSLEPGSRSTPLHF. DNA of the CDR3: TGTGCCAGCAGCTTGGAGCCGGGTTCTCGTTCTACACCCCTCCACTTT.

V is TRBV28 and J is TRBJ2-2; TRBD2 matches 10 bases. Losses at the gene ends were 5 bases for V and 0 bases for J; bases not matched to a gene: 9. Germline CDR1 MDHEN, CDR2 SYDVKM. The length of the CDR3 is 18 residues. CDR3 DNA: TGTGCCAGCAGTACGCATACAGCGGGAGGGACGAACACCGGGGAGCTGTTTTTT. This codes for CASSTHTAGGTNTGELFF.

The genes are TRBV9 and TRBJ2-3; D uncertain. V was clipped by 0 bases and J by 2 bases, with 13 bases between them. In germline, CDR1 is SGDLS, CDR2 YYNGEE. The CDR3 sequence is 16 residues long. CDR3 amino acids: CASSVGPQLHTDTQYF. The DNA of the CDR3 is TGTGCCAGCAGCGTAGGCCCCCAACTTCACACAGATACGCAGTATTTT.

The CDR3 DNA follows: TGTGCCAGCAGTTACTGGTCACAGGGGTTGCCTTGGACTGAAGCTTTCTTT. Protein: CASSYWSQGLPWTEAFF. The chain carries TRBV6-2 or TRBV6-3 and TRBJ1-1, with TRBD1 matching over 7 bases. The germline gives CDR1 MNHEY, CDR2 SVGEGT. Trimming at V came to 1 base and at J to 5 bases, leaving 13 bases not matched to a gene. This CDR3 has 17 residues.

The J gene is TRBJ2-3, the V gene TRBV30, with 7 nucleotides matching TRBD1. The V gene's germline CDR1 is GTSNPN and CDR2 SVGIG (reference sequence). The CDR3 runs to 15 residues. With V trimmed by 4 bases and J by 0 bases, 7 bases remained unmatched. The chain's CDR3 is CAWTTGTASTDTQYF. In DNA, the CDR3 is TGTGCCTGGACAACCGGGACAGCTAGCACAGATACGCAGTATTTT.

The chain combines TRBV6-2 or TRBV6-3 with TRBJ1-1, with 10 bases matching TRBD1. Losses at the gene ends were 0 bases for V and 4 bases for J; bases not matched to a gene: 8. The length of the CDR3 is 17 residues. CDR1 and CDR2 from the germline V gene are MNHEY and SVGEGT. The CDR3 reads CASSYSTTGGYSTEAFF. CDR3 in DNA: TGTGCCAGCAGTTACTCGACGACAGGGGGCTACTCCACTGAAGCTTTCTTT.

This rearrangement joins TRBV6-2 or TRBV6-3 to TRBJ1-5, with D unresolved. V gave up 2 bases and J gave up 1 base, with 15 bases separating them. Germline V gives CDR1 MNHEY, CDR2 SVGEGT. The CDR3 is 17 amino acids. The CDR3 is CASSYDGPQMSNQPQHF. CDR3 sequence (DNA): TGTGCCAGCAGTTACGACGGCCCACAGATGAGCAATCAGCCCCAGCATTTT.

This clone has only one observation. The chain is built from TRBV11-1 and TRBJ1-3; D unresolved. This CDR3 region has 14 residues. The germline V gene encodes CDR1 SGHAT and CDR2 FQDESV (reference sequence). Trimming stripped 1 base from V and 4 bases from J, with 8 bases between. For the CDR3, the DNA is TGTGCCAGCAGCTTAGTCCGGGAAGGAAACACCATATATTTT. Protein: CASSLVREGNTIYF.

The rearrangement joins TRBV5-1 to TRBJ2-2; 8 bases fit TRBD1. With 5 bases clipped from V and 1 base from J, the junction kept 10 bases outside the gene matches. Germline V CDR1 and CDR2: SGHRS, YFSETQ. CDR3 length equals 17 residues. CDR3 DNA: TGCGCCAGCAGGCAGGGGGCGGGCGGAAAGAACACCGGGGAGCTGTTTTTT. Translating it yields CASRQGAGGKNTGELFF. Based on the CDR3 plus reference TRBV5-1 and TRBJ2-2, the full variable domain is KAGVTQTPRYLIKTRGQQVTLSCSPISGHRSVSWYQQTPGQGLQFLFEYFSETQRNKGNFPGRFSGRQFSNSRSEMNVSTLELGDSALYLCASRQGAGGKNTGELFFGEGSRLTVL.